This T cell receptor (beta chain) was captured in a study of response to subunit inactivated influenza vaccine. In germline, CDR1 is SGHDT, CDR2 YYEEEE. This CDR3 has 12 amino acids. V lost 4 bases and J 14 bases, leaving 16 bases between the germline ends. TCRdb reprocessed the RT-PCR reads via MiXCR and lists one record per CDR3 protein. Of some 570,000 distinct CDR3 sequences listed, around 11% are singletons. Another study also made use of these data, one on T cells expressing NK-cell markers. As reported in that work: A 5'RACE template switching approach incorporating UMIs was used to make TCR beta cDNA. Sorted CD3+CD56-NKG2C+, CD3+CD56+NKG2C+ and CD3+CD56+NKG2C- T cells supplied the TCR beta repertoires.

The sequence derives from a man aged 50 to 59 who received an inactivated influenza vaccine. The input for sequencing was PBMCs from blood, taken on the day of vaccination. The gene calls are TRBV5-6 and TRBJ2-1; D ambiguous. The CDR3 here is CASSDGLPEKFF. For the CDR3, the DNA is TGTGCCAGCAGCGACGGGCTACCGGAGAAGTTCTTC.